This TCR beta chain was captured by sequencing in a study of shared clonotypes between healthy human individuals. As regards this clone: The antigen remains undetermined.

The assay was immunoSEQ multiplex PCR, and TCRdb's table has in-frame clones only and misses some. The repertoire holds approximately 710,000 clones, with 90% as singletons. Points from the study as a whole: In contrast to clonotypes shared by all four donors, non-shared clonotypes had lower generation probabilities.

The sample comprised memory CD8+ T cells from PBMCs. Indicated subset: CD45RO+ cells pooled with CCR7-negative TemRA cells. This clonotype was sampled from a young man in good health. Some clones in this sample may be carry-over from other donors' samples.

The CDR3 coding sequence is TGTGCCAGCAGCCCAGACACTAGCGGGGGTGAGCAGTTCTTC. Its translation is CASSPDTSGGEQFF. The chain carries TRBV6-5 and TRBJ2-1; 11 nucleotides line up with TRBD2. The V gene's germline CDR1 is MNHEY and CDR2 SVGAGI. The length of the CDR3 is 14 residues. Unmatched junction bases numbered 7, after V lost 6 bases and J lost 9 bases.